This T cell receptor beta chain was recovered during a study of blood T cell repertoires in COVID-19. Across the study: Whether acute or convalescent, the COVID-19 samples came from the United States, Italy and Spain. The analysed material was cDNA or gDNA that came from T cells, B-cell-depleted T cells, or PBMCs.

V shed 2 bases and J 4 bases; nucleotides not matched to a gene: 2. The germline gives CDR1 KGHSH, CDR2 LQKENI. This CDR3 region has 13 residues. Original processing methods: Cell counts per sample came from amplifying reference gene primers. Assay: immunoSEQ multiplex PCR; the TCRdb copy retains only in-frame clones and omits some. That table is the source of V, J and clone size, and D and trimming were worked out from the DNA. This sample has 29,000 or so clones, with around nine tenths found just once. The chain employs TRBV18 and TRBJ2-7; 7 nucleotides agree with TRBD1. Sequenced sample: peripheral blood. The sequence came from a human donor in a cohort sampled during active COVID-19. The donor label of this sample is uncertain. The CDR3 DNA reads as TGTGCCAGCTCACCAGGGACAGAATACGAGCAGTACTTC. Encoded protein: CASSPGTEYEQYF.